The 27 T cell receptor beta chains listed next were all sequenced from one sample in a study of T cell repertoires in cytomegalovirus infection. TCRdb recomputed calls from the reads with MiXCR, one row per CDR3 protein. The data contain roughly 860,000 distinct CDR3 sequences, 30% to 35% of them singletons. For these TCRs, the target antigens are not known. The starting material was cultured CD8+ T cells from PBMCs, obtained from culture after CMV antigen stimulation. These receptors were obtained from a human donor in good health (CMV status not recorded). Some clones in this sample may be carry-over from other donors' samples.

The chain has TRBV20-1 and TRBJ2-5; 16 bases are shared with TRBD2. Germline CDR1 DFQATT, CDR2 SNEGSKA (reference sequence). The V segment lost 6 bases and the J segment 5 bases; nucleotides outside the gene matches: 12. This CDR3 comprises 17 residues. The DNA for the CDR3 is TGCAGTGCGAAGCCCGGGACTAGCGGGGGGGCGGCGGAGACCCAGTACTTC. Amino acid sequence: CSAKPGTSGGAAETQYF.

The sample holds one count of this clonotype. The V gene is TRBV28, the J gene TRBJ2-3; TRBD1 might be the D (6 bases). Deletions cut 6 bases from V and 1 base from J, with 17 bases between. Germline V gene data show CDR1 as MDHEN and CDR2 as SYDVKM. This CDR3 is built from 16 residues. The CDR3 bases are TGTGCCAGCAGCCCCCCCCAGGGGTGGGGCACAGATACGCAGTATTTT. As protein: CASSPPQGWGTDTQYF.

This clonotype has more than one count but fewer than ten. The chain employs TRBV11-1 and TRBJ2-7; D may be TRBD2 (6 bases). Germline loops: CDR1 SGHAT, CDR2 FQDESV (reference sequence). Trimming removed 5 bases at V and 7 bases at J, with 18 bases between. The CDR3 sequence is 14 residues long. The CDR3 nucleotides are TGTGCCAGCAGCCCCGAGACCTCTGGGAGGGAGCAGTACTTC. Amino acids: CASSPETSGREQYF.

The chain couples TRBV10-1 to TRBJ2-1; 9 bases map to TRBD1. The CDR3 totals 16 residues. CDR1 is WNHNN and CDR2 is SYGVQD in the germline V gene (reference sequence). V was pared by 6 bases and J by 5 bases, with 11 bases of the junction left unmatched. The CDR3 DNA is TGCGCCAGCAGCGACAGGGGGGGGGGACTAAACAATGAGCAGTTCTTC. Translation gives CASSDRGGGLNNEQFF.

The V call is TRBV6-2 or TRBV6-3, the J call TRBJ1-5, with a possible D match to TRBD1 (6 bases). Trimming took off 2 bases at V and 0 bases at J, with 14 bases between the two ends. CDR3 length equals 17 residues. Germline CDR1 MNHEY, CDR2 SVGEGT. DNA for the CDR3: TGTGCCAGCAGTTACGGGGACAATAGTCATAGCAATCAGCCCCAGCATTTT. It encodes CASSYGDNSHSNQPQHF.

V usage is TRBV12-3 or TRBV12-4 and J usage is TRBJ2-7; the match to TRBD2 covers 14 bases. V shed 4 bases, J shed 2 bases, and the junction held 7 bases outside the gene matches. The CDR3 has 17 amino acids. The CDR3 region has the DNA TGTGCCAGCAGTTCCGGGACTAGCGGGGGACGTGCCTACGAGCAGTACTTC. This codes for CASSSGTSGGRAYEQYF.

This clonotype was detected only a few times. CDR3 in amino acids: CASTLGVTEAFF. As DNA, the CDR3 is TGTGCCAGCACCTTAGGAGTCACTGAAGCTTTCTTT. This rearrangement joins TRBV6-1 to TRBJ1-1; D is ambiguous. Trimming shortened V by 7 bases and J by 4 bases, and 10 bases separated the two germline ends. The CDR3 spans 12 residues. The V gene's germline CDR1 is MNHNS and CDR2 SASEGT.

Concerning this clonotype itself: The limits of the CDR3 on the DNA are not certain, so only TCRdb's listed CDR3 is given. The chain is built from TRBV7-9 and TRBJ2-7; the table's D call, TRBD1, has no DNA check behind it. CDR1 and CDR2 (germline): SEHNR, FQNEAQ (reference sequence). The CDR3 contains 18 residues when both ends are counted. This CDR3 reads CASSFGAGTDRLTNEQYF.

This clonotype was seen ten or more times. This chain connects TRBV7-2 to TRBJ2-1; 8 bases map to TRBD2. The CDR3 is made up of 17 amino acids. The germline V gene has CDR1 SGHTA and CDR2 FQGNSA. V was clipped by 3 bases and J by 0 bases; unmatched bases: 7. CDR3 DNA sequence: TGTGCCAGCAGCTTCCCTCGCGGGGGGAGCTCCTACAATGAGCAGTTCTTC. This encodes CASSFPRGGSSYNEQFF.

This chain joins TRBV28 and TRBJ2-7; either TRBD1 or TRBD2 may supply D (5 bases each). The CDR3 loop spans 14 amino acids. V was shortened by 5 bases and J by 4 bases, with 15 bases between the two germline ends. The germline gives CDR1 MDHEN, CDR2 SYDVKM. The CDR3 reads CASSTRYRKYEQYV. In DNA form, the CDR3 reads TGTGCCAGCAGTACTAGATACAGGAAATACGAGCAGTACGTC.

The chain recombines TRBV20-1 with TRBJ1-5; 7 nucleotides align to TRBD1. This CDR3 is built from 13 residues. Per germline, CDR1 DFQATT and CDR2 SNEGSKA (reference sequence). J was trimmed by 5 bases and V by 3 bases; bases with no gene match: 4. CDR3 in DNA: TGCAGTGCTAGTCAAGGGGGCGATCAGCCCCAGCATTTT. Translated: CSASQGGDQPQHF.

In its sample, this clonotype was seen a few times. The V gene is TRBV12-3 or TRBV12-4, the J gene TRBJ2-1; D assignment may be TRBD1 or TRBD2 (6 bases each). V was pared by 6 bases and J by 2 bases, with 14 bases between. CDR3 length equals 15 residues. The CDR3 DNA follows: TGTGCCAGCAGGGTCGGGGGCCCTACCTACAATGAGCAGTTCTTC. Translation gives CASRVGGPTYNEQFF.

At least ten counts were recorded for this clonotype. V gene TRBV7-3 combines with J gene TRBJ2-5; tentative D call: TRBD2 (5 bases). The CDR3 spans 15 residues. Trimming removed 5 bases at V and 0 bases at J, with 13 bases between. Germline V gene lookup returns CDR1 SGHTA and CDR2 FQGTGA. In DNA, the CDR3 is TGTGCCAGCAGCCCCTATGGAGGACACCAAGAGACCCAGTACTTC. Its protein product is CASSPYGGHQETQYF.

This clonotype was counted ten times or more. The chain combines TRBV7-8 with TRBJ2-1; 7 positions match TRBD1. CDR1 and CDR2 (germline): SGHVS, FQNEAQ. This CDR3 has 15 residues. V shed 2 bases, J shed 2 bases, and the junction held 3 bases outside the gene matches. The CDR3 bases are TGTGCCAGCAGCTTAAGGGGGCCCGCCTACAATGAGCAGTTCTTC. This translates into CASSLRGPAYNEQFF. Variable domain in full (rest from reference TRBV7-8 and TRBJ2-1): GAGVSQSPRYKVAKRGQDVALRCDPISGHVSLFWYQQALGQGPEFLTYFQNEAQLDKSGLPSDRFFAERPEGSVSTLKIQRTQQEDSAVYLCASSLRGPAYNEQFFGPGTRLTVL.

This clonotype was detected only a few times. The V gene is TRBV6-5, the J gene TRBJ2-6, with 10 positions matching TRBD2. Losses at the gene ends were 4 bases for V and 2 bases for J; bases not matched to a gene: 2. CDR1 and CDR2 (germline): MNHEY, SVGAGI. The CDR3 runs to 16 residues. CDR3 sequence (DNA): TGTGCCAGCAGTTTAGCGGGGGGACCTGGGGCCAACGTCCTGACTTTC. Translated: CASSLAGGPGANVLTF.

The V gene is TRBV12-3 or TRBV12-4, the J gene TRBJ1-2, with a possible D match to TRBD1 (5 bases). V gave up 2 bases and J gave up 3 bases, with 10 bases separating them. The CDR3 has 14 residues. The CDR3 bases are TGTGCCAGCAGTTTAAGCGGGACGTACTATGGCTACACCTTC. Translated: CASSLSGTYYGYTF.

The CDR3 nucleotides are TGTGCCAGCAGACAGGGTATCGAGACCCAGTACTTC. This sequence encodes CASRQGIETQYF. This chain joins TRBV6-5 and TRBJ2-5; D possibly corresponds to TRBD1 (6 bases). The CDR3 consists of 12 residues. The V gene lost 6 bases and the J gene lost 5 bases, with 10 bases spanning the gap. Germline V CDR1 and CDR2: MNHEY, SVGAGI.

The gene calls are TRBV12-5 and TRBJ1-1, with D possibly being TRBD1 (5 bases). Germline CDR1 and CDR2: LGHNT and FRNRAP. This CDR3 is 13 amino acids long. Between the trimmed V and J ends, which lost 7 bases and 4 bases, there was a span of 13 bases. CDR3 sequence (DNA): TGTGCTAGTGCTCAGGGTTTCGGCACTGAAGCTTTCTTT. This sequence encodes CASAQGFGTEAFF.

This clonotype is a singleton in its sample. The V and J genes are TRBV4-3 and TRBJ1-4; a weak D match, TRBD1 (5 bases). This CDR3 region has 16 residues. Germline assignment: CDR1 LGHNA and CDR2 YSLEER. Trimming took off 0 bases at V and 2 bases at J, with 10 bases between the two ends. The CDR3 protein is CASSQDGWGTNEKLFF. CDR3 in DNA: TGCGCCAGCAGCCAAGATGGATGGGGGACTAATGAAAAACTGTTTTTT.

The chain has TRBV6-6 and TRBJ1-4; no clear D. The V end lost 0 bases, the J end lost 0 bases, and 8 bases lay between the germline ends. The CDR3 loop spans 16 amino acids. Germline assignment: CDR1 MNHNY and CDR2 SVGAGI (reference sequence). CDR3 coding DNA: TGTGCCAGCAGTTACTCGACGGCAGCAACTAATGAAAAACTGTTTTTT. Its translation is CASSYSTAATNEKLFF.

A word on this clonotype: A read error may explain this, as a much larger clone is one base away. This chain joins TRBV10-3 and TRBJ1-2; perhaps TRBD1 as D (5 bases). The CDR3 has 15 residues. Germline loops: CDR1 ENHRY, CDR2 SYGVKD. Here the CDR3 DNA reads TGTGCCATCAGTAAGTCGAATCCAGGGTACTATGGCTACACCTTC. This sequence encodes CAISKSNPGYYGYTF.

This clonotype was observed a handful of times. The chain's CDR3 is CASSLARVLGANTEAFF. The CDR3 DNA follows: TGTGCCAGCAGCTTGGCCAGGGTACTGGGCGCGAACACTGAAGCTTTCTTT. The gene calls are TRBV5-5 and TRBJ1-1, with D perhaps matching TRBD1 (5 bases). The CDR3 spans 17 residues. Trimming left V 0 bases short and J 1 base short, with 16 bases between. The germline V gene encodes CDR1 SGHKS and CDR2 YYEKEE (reference sequence).

CDR3 nucleotide sequence: TGTGCCAGCAGTTTCTCCCTCCGGGGGGAGTACAATGAGCAGTTCTTC. It translates to CASSFSLRGEYNEQFF. The V and J genes are TRBV12-3 or TRBV12-4 and TRBJ2-1, with 7 bases aligning to TRBD2. With 3 bases clipped from V and 4 bases from J, the junction kept 9 bases outside the gene matches. This CDR3 is built from 16 residues.

The rearrangement links TRBV2 to TRBJ2-5, with 15 bases that match TRBD2. CDR3 size: 15 residues. With 7 bases clipped from V and 4 bases from J, the junction kept 4 bases outside the gene matches. Germline assignment: CDR1 SNHLY and CDR2 FYNNEI. CDR3 residues: CASTGLAGGLETQYF. The CDR3 DNA reads TGTGCCAGCACCGGACTAGCGGGGGGGCTAGAGACCCAGTACTTC.

This clonotype appeared a few times. The chain is built from TRBV25-1 and TRBJ1-2; tentatively, D is TRBD1 (5 bases). Trimming pared 4 bases from V and 4 bases from J, leaving 19 bases between. Germline CDR1 is MGHDK and CDR2 is SYGVNS. The CDR3 is 16 amino acids. This CDR3 is CASSASFGAPGYGYTF. The CDR3 DNA is TGTGCCAGCAGTGCCTCATTCGGGGCTCCAGGCTATGGCTACACCTTC.

The chain combines TRBV10-3 with TRBJ2-2; no reliable D call. The CDR3 has 14 residues. V was trimmed by 7 bases and J by 2 bases, leaving 11 bases between them. The germline CDR1 and CDR2 sequences are ENHRY and SYGVKD. CDR3 sequence (DNA): TGTGCCATCACCCCGACGGTAAACACCGGGGAGCTGTTTTTT. Its protein is CAITPTVNTGELFF.

Many counts were recorded for this clonotype. The rearrangement links TRBV12-3 or TRBV12-4 to TRBJ2-6; the D is unclear. This CDR3 is built from 18 residues. Between the trimmed V and J ends, which lost 7 bases and 4 bases, there was a span of 23 bases. CDR3 sequence reads: CASTLQYLIGEGANVLTF. DNA for the CDR3: TGTGCCAGCACCCTACAGTACTTAATAGGAGAGGGGGCCAACGTCCTGACTTTC.